A single T cell receptor beta chain is shown here with its context. This entry is derived from a study of blood T cell repertoires in COVID-19. For the study at large: Donors in the United States, Italy and Spain gave samples during acute or convalescent COVID-19. From T cells, B-cell-depleted T cells, or PBMCs came the material, which was cDNA or gDNA.

Original methodology: Reference gene primer amplification gave nucleated cell count estimates. Sequenced by immunoSEQ multiplex PCR; TCRdb stores in-frame clones only, minus some. That table is the source of V, J and clone size, and D and trimming were worked out from the DNA. The sample lists about 300,000 clones; 83% were seen once. Germline CDR1 and CDR2: SGHRS and YFSETQ. V trimming: 5 bases; J trimming: 5 bases; junction bases outside the gene matches: 8. This CDR3 region has 14 residues. The sequence derives from a woman in her fifties or sixties who had recovered from COVID-19. V and J are TRBV5-1 and TRBJ2-5; 8 nucleotides agree with TRBD2. The sequencing input was peripheral blood. The CDR3 spells CASSSGLAWETQYF. In nucleotides, the CDR3 is TGCGCCAGCAGTTCCGGACTAGCTTGGGAGACCCAGTACTTC.